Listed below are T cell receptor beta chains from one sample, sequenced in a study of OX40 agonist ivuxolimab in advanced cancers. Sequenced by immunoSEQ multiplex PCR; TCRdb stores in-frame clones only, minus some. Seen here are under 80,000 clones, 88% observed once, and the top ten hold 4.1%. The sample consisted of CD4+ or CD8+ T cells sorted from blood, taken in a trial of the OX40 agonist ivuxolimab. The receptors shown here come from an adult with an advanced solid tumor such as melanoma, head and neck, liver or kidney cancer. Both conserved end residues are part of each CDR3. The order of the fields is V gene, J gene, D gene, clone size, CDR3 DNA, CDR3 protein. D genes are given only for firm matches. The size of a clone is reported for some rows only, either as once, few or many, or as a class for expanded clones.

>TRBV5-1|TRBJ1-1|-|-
TGCGCCAGCAGCTTTGGGGGAGGGGACACTGAAGCTTTCTTT
CASSFGGGDTEAFF
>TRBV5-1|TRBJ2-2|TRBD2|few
TGCGCCAGCAGCTTTGGTAGCGGGTTTGCCGGGGAGCTGTTTTTT
CASSFGSGFAGELFF
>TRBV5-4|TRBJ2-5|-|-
TGTGCCAGCAGCGTCGGACGGGGGCAAGAGACCCAGTACTTC
CASSVGRGQETQYF
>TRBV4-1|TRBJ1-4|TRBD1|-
TGCGCCAGCAGCCTTTTGACAGGGGGTAATGAAAAACTGTTTTTT
CASSLLTGGNEKLFF
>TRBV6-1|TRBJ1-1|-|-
TGTGCCAGCAGTGAAGGCGGCCCTTGGGAAGCTTTCTTT
CASSEGGPWEAFF
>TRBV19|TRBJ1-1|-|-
TGTGCCAGTAAGGAATTGACTTTTACCGCTGAAGCTTTCTTT
CASKELTFTAEAFF
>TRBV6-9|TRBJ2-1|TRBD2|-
TGTGCCAGCAGGCAAGGGACTAGCGGCCGATACAATGAGCAGTTCTTC
CASRQGTSGRYNEQFF
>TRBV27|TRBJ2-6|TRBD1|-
TGTGCCAGCAGGGAACAGGGGGCAGATGGGGCCAACGTCCTGACTTTC
CASREQGADGANVLTF
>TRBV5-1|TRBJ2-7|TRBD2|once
TGCGCCAGCAGCCCACGGACTAGCGGGACCTACGAGCAGTACTTC
CASSPRTSGTYEQYF
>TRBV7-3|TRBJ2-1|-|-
TGTGCCAGCAGCTTTTCCCTTGGCGGTGAGCAGTTCTTC
CASSFSLGGEQFF
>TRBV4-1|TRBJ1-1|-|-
TGCGCCAGCAGCCAAGGGTGGGGGTACACTGAAGCTTTCTTT
CASSQGWGYTEAFF
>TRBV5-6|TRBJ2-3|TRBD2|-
TGTGCCAGCAGCCCGGGACTAGCGGCAGATACGCAGTATTTT
CASSPGLAADTQYF
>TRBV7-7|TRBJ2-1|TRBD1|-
TGTGCTAGCAGTAAAGGACAGGGGGTTGATGAGCAGTTCTTC
CASSKGQGVDEQFF
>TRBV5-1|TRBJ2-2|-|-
TGCGCCAGCAGCGTCCTCCCCCAGCCCACCGGGGAGCTGTTTTTT
CASSVLPQPTGELFF
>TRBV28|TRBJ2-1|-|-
TGTGCCAGCAGTTTATGGGGGACTGAAAACAATGAGCAGTTCTTC
CASSLWGTENNEQFF
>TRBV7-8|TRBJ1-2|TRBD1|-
TGTGCCAGCAGCTCCACAGGGGGCGCGTATGGCTACACCTTC
CASSSTGGAYGYTF
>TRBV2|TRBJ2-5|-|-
TGTGCCAGCAGTGAAGCTCGGGGGGCGGAGACCCAGTACTTC
CASSEARGAETQYF